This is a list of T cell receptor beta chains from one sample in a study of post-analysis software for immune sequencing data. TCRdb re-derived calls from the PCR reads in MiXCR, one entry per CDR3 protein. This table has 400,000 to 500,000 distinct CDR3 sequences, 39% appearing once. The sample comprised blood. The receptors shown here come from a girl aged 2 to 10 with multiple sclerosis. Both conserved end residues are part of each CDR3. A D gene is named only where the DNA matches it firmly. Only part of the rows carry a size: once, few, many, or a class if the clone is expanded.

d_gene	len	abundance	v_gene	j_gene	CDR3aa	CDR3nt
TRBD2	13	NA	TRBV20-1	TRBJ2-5	CSAGNSGEETQYF	TGCAGTGCTGGGAATAGCGGGGAAGAGACCCAGTACTTC
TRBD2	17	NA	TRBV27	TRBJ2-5	CASSWGVASGGAETQYF	TGTGCCAGCAGTTGGGGGGTGGCTAGCGGGGGGGCGGAGACCCAGTACTTC
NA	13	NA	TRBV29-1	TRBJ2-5	CSVVRGRQETQYF	TGCAGCGTTGTTCGGGGTCGGCAAGAGACCCAGTACTTC
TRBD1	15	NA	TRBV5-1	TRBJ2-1	CASSEPGQGYNEQFF	TGCGCCAGCAGCGAACCGGGACAGGGTTACAATGAGCAGTTCTTC
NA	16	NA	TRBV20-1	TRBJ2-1	CSASLGTPSSYNEQFF	TGCAGTGCTAGTCTAGGGACTCCAAGCTCCTACAATGAGCAGTTCTTC
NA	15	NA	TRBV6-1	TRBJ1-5	CASSGGHYSNQPQHF	TGTGCCAGCAGCGGGGGCCACTATAGCAATCAGCCCCAGCATTTT
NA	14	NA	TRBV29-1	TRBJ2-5	CSVGLRRARETQYF	TGCAGCGTTGGGTTAAGACGGGCCAGAGAGACCCAGTACTTC
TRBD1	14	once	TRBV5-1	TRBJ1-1	CASSLGQGITEAFF	TGCGCCAGCAGCTTGGGACAGGGGATCACTGAAGCTTTCTTT
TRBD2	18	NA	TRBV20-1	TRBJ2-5	CSARVSGRALGRQETQYF	TGCAGTGCTAGAGTGTCAGGGAGGGCCTTGGGCCGACAAGAGACCCAGTACTTC
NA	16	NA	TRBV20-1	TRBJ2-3	CSATLRQVQVTDTQYF	TGCAGTGCTACGCTCCGACAGGTCCAGGTTACAGATACGCAGTATTTT
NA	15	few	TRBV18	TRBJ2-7	CASSLMRTTGYEQYF	TGTGCCAGCTCACTCATGCGTACCACCGGTTACGAGCAGTACTTC
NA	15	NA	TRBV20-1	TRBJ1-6	CSATDPSSHNSPLHF	TGCAGTGCAACCGACCCTAGCTCCCATAATTCACCCCTCCACTTT
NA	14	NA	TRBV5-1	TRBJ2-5	CASSRDAGVETQYF	TGCGCCAGCAGCAGGGATGCAGGTGTGGAGACCCAGTACTTC
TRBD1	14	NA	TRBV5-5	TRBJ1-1	CASSLYQGAGAAFF	TGTGCCAGCAGCTTGTATCAGGGGGCAGGGGCGGCTTTCTTT
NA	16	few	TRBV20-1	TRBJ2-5	CSAPHGWITYQETQYF	TGCAGTGCTCCCCACGGGTGGATTACGTACCAAGAGACCCAGTACTTC
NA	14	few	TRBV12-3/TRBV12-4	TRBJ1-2	CASSLEQGDYGYTF	TGTGCCAGCAGTTTAGAACAGGGAGACTATGGCTACACCTTC
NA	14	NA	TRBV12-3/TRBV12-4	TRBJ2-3	CASSSTIGADTQYF	TGTGCCAGCAGTTCCACCATAGGCGCAGATACGCAGTATTTT
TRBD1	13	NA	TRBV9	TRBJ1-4	CASSGREGQGLFF	TGTGCCAGCAGCGGTAGAGAAGGACAGGGACTGTTTTTT
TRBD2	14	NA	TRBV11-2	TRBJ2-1	CASTPSGSYNEQFF	TGTGCCAGCACCCCTAGCGGGAGTTACAATGAGCAGTTCTTC
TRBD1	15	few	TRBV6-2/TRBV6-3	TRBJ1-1	CASSYSRQGNTEAFF	TGTGCCAGCAGTTACTCGAGACAGGGGAACACTGAAGCTTTCTTT
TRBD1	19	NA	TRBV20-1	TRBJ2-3	CSASDWTGEVPWGTDTQYF	TGCAGTGCTAGCGACTGGACAGGGGAGGTCCCATGGGGCACAGATACGCAGTATTTT